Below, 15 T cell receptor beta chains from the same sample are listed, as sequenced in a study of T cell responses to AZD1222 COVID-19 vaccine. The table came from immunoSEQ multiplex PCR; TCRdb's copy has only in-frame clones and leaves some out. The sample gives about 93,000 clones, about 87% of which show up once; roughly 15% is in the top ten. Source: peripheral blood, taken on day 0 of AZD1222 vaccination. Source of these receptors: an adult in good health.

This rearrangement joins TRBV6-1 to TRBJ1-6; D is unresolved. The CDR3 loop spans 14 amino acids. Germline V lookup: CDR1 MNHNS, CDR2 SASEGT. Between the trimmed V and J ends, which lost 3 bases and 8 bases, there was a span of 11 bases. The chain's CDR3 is CASSDGVGDSPLHF. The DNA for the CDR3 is TGTGCCAGCAGTGACGGGGTCGGAGATTCACCCCTCCACTTT.

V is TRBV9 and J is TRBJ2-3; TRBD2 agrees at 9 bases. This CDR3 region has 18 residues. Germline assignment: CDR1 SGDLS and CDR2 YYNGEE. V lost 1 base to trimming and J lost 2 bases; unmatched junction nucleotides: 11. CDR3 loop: CASSVSPYGLAPTDTQYF. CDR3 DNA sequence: TGTGCCAGCAGCGTATCCCCATACGGACTAGCGCCCACAGATACGCAGTATTTT.

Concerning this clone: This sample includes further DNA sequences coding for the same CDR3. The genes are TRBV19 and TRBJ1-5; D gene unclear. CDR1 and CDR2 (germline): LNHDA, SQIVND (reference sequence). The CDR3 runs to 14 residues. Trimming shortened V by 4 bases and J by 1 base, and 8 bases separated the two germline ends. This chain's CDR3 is CASSKAGSNQPQHF. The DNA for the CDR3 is TGTGCCAGTAGTAAGGCGGGAAGCAATCAGCCCCAGCATTTT.

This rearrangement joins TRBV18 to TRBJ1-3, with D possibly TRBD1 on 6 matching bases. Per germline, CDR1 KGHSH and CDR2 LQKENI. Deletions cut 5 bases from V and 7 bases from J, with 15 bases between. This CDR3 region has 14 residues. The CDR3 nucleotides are TGTGCCAGCTCAAGGACAGAGTACAGGAACACCATATATTTT. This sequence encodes CASSRTEYRNTIYF.

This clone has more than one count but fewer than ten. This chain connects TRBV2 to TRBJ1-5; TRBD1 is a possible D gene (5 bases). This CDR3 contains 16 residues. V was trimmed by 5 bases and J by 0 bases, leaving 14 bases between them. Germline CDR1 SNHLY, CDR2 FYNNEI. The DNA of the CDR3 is TGTGCCAGCAGTTTGGAGGCAGGGAGTAGCAATCAGCCCCAGCATTTT. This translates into CASSLEAGSSNQPQHF.

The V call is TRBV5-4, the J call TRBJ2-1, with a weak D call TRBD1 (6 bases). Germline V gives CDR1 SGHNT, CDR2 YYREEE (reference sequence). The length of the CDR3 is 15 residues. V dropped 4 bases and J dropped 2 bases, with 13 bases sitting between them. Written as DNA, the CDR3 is TGTGCCAGCAGCCCAGGAGGACAGACCTACAATGAGCAGTTCTTC. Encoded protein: CASSPGGQTYNEQFF.

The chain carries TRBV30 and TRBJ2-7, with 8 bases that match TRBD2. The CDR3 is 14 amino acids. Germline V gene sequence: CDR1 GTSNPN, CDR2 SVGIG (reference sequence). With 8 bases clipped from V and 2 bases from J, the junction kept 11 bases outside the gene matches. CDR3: CAGGGLVEPYEQYF. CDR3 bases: TGTGCCGGAGGGGGACTAGTCGAACCCTACGAGCAGTACTTC.

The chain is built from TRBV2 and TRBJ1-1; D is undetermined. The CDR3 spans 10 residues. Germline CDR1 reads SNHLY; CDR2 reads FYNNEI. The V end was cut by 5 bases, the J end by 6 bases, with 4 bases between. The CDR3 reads CASSRAEAFF. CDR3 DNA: TGTGCCAGCAGTAGGGCTGAAGCTTTCTTT.

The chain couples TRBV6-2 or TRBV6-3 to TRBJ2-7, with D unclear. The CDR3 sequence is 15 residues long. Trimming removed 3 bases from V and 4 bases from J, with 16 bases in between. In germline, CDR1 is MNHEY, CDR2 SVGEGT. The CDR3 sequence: CASSYLGSEAYEQYF. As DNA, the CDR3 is TGTGCCAGCAGTTATTTGGGCAGCGAGGCGTACGAGCAGTACTTC.

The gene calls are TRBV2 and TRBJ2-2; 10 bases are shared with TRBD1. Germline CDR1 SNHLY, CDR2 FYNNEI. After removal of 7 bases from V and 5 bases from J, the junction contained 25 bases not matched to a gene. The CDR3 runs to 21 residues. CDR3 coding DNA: TGTGCCAGCACCGGACTCCCCGGGACAGGGGCCCAGCGACGGGGAACCGGGGAGCTGTTTTTT. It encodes CASTGLPGTGAQRRGTGELFF.

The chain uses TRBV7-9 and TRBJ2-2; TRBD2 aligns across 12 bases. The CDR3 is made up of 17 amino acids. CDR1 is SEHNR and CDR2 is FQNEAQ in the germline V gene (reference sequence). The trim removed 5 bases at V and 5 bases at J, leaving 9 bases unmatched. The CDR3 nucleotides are TGTGCCAGCAGCAAGACTAGCGGGAGTCTCTCTACCGGGGAGCTGTTTTTT. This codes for CASSKTSGSLSTGELFF.

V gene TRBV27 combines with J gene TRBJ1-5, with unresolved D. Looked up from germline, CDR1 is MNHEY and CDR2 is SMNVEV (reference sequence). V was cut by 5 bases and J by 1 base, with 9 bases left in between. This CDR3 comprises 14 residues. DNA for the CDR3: TGTGCCAGCAGTCTAAGTAAGAGCAATCAGCCCCAGCATTTT. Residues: CASSLSKSNQPQHF.

Here the CDR3 reads CASSDTRDQPQHF. The CDR3 nucleotides read TGTGCCAGCAGTGATACGCGTGATCAGCCCCAGCATTTT. The gene calls are TRBV2 and TRBJ1-5; no clear D. V lost 3 bases to trimming and J lost 5 bases, with 8 bases between them. CDR3 length: 13 residues. Germline CDR1 is SNHLY and CDR2 is FYNNEI.

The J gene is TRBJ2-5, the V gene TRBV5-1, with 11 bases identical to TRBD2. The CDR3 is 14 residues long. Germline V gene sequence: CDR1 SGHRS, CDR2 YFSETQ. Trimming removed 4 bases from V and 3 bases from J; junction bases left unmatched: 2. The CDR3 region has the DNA TGCGCCAGCAGCATGGGACTAGCGGAAGAGACCCAGTACTTC. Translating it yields CASSMGLAEETQYF.

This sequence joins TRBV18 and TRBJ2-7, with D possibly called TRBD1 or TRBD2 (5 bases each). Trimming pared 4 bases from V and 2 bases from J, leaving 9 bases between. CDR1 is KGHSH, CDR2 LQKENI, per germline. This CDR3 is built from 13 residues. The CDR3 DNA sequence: TGTGCCAGCTCACGGGACGGAACCTACGAGCAGTACTTC. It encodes CASSRDGTYEQYF.